A selection of T cell receptor beta chains follows, all from one sample in a study of blood T cell repertoires in COVID-19. Clones were sequenced by immunoSEQ multiplex PCR, and TCRdb holds only the in-frame ones, with some missing. Altogether 200,000 to 250,000 clones are present, 82% being singletons, with the ten largest covering about 3.3%. Sequenced sample: PBMCs or T cells enriched from blood (not recorded which). The receptors here all came from a woman aged 60-70 years who had recovered from COVID-19. CDR3s include the opening cysteine and the closing phenylalanine or tryptophan. The D gene is left open where the match is weak. Clone sizes are given selectively: once, few, many, or a class where the clone is expanded.

>NA|TRBV13|TRBJ2-3|TRBD2
CASSSTSGVGTDTQYF
TGTGCCAGCAGCTCCACTAGCGGGGTAGGAACAGATACGCAGTATTTT
>NA|TRBV25-1|TRBJ1-5|NA
CASSDYNQPQHF
TGTGCCAGCAGTGATTACAATCAGCCCCAGCATTTT
>once|TRBV4-2|TRBJ2-2|NA
CASSPLPRGGELFF
TGTGCCAGCAGCCCCCTTCCGCGGGGCGGGGAGCTGTTTTTT
>NA|TRBV5-1|TRBJ2-7|NA
CASSTGTPTEQYF
TGCGCCAGCAGCACCGGGACTCCTACCGAGCAGTACTTC
>NA|TRBV5-4|TRBJ1-2|NA
CASSLQGHYGYTF
TGTGCCAGCAGCCTACAGGGACACTATGGCTACACCTTC
>few|TRBV11-3|TRBJ1-2|NA
CASSTGQCLYGYTF
TGTGCCAGCAGCACCGGACAGTGCCTCTATGGCTACACCTTC
>NA|TRBV10-3|TRBJ2-7|TRBD1
CAINEDRGAYEQYF
TGTGCCATCAACGAGGACAGGGGGGCCTACGAGCAGTACTTC
>few|TRBV15|TRBJ2-5|NA
CATSRDLTLQETQYF
TGTGCCACCAGCAGAGATCTGACACTGCAAGAGACCCAGTACTTC
>NA|TRBV14|TRBJ1-2|NA
CASSPPSGRLGYTF
TGTGCCAGCAGCCCTCCCTCAGGGAGGCTTGGCTACACCTTC
>NA|TRBV11-3|TRBJ2-3|TRBD1
CASSFGQGRGDTQYF
TGTGCCAGCAGCTTCGGACAGGGGAGGGGAGATACGCAGTATTTT
>NA|TRBV19|TRBJ2-1|NA
CASRTRHLSSYNEQFF
TGTGCCAGTAGGACCCGACACCTCAGCTCCTACAATGAGCAGTTCTTC
>NA|TRBV9|TRBJ1-3|NA
CASSVRAGDNTIYF
TGTGCCAGCAGCGTAAGGGCAGGGGACAACACCATATATTTT
>NA|TRBV29-1|TRBJ2-1|NA
CSVEGAWNKEQFF
TGCAGCGTCGAAGGGGCCTGGAACAAGGAGCAGTTCTTC
>NA|TRBV19|TRBJ1-2|NA
CASGSGDPLFHGYTF
TGTGCCAGTGGATCAGGGGACCCTCTTTTTCATGGCTACACCTTC
>few|TRBV3-1/TRBV3-2|TRBJ2-7|TRBD2
CASSPGTSGSYEQYF
TGTGCCAGCAGCCCCGGGACTAGCGGGAGCTACGAGCAGTACTTC
>few|TRBV4-1|TRBJ2-7|TRBD2
CASSQELLAGGPGVYEQYF
TGCGCCAGCAGCCAAGAACTCCTAGCGGGAGGCCCGGGCGTCTACGAGCAGTACTTC
>NA|TRBV27|TRBJ1-1|TRBD1
CASRPMGQMNTEAFF
TGTGCCAGCAGACCCATGGGACAGATGAACACTGAAGCTTTCTTT
>few|TRBV6-2/TRBV6-3|TRBJ1-1|NA
CASSYMGWTEAFF
TGTGCCAGCAGTTACATGGGCTGGACTGAAGCTTTCTTT
>NA|TRBV12-2|TRBJ1-2|NA
CASRLVMWDSLNYGYTF
TGTGCAAGTCGCTTAGTAATGTGGGACAGCCTTAACTATGGCTACACCTTC
>NA|TRBV19|TRBJ1-2|TRBD1
CASSSTGGYGYTF
TGTGCCAGTAGTAGCACAGGGGGCTATGGCTACACCTTC
>NA|TRBV5-6|TRBJ1-1|NA
CASSPFGETALDTEAFF
TGTGCCAGCAGCCCCTTCGGCGAGACAGCCCTGGACACTGAAGCTTTCTTT
>NA|TRBV18|TRBJ2-7|TRBD1
CASSPGQGQYF
TGTGCCAGCTCACCTGGACAGGGGCAGTACTTC
>NA|TRBV19|TRBJ1-1|TRBD1
CASSMGGTGGNTEAFF
TGTGCCAGTAGTATGGGCGGGACAGGGGGGAACACTGAAGCTTTCTTT
>NA|TRBV7-9|TRBJ1-1|TRBD1
CASSTTTGARAFF
TGTGCCAGCAGCACCACCACAGGGGCAAGGGCTTTCTTT
>NA|TRBV7-9|TRBJ1-2|TRBD1
CASRSRGQGNGYTF
TGTGCCAGCAGGTCAAGAGGACAGGGAAATGGCTACACCTTC
>NA|TRBV6-5|TRBJ1-2|NA
CASSYVRDGHYGYTF
TGTGCCAGCAGTTATGTCAGGGATGGGCACTATGGCTACACCTTC
>NA|TRBV7-9|TRBJ2-7|TRBD2
CASSRTSGISSYEQYF
TGTGCCAGCAGCCGGACTAGCGGGATCTCCTCCTACGAGCAGTACTTC
>NA|TRBV19|TRBJ2-5|TRBD2
CASSMRSSGSSETQYF
TGTGCCAGTAGTATGAGGTCTAGCGGGAGCTCGGAGACCCAGTACTTC
>NA|TRBV6-5|TRBJ1-2|NA
CASSYSISAGGYTF
TGTGCCAGCAGTTACTCGATAAGCGCGGGTGGCTACACCTTC
>once|TRBV7-8|TRBJ2-1|NA
CASSRAGNEQFF
TGTGCCAGCAGCCGCGCGGGTAATGAGCAGTTCTTC
>NA|TRBV7-9|TRBJ1-1|NA
CASSLGLGREAFF
TGTGCCAGCAGCTTAGGATTAGGCAGGGAAGCTTTCTTT
>NA|TRBV10-3|TRBJ2-7|NA
CAISEDSSYEQYF
TGTGCCATCAGTGAGGACAGCTCCTACGAGCAGTACTTC
>NA|TRBV28|TRBJ2-7|TRBD1
CASSQQGTYEQYF
TGTGCCAGCAGTCAACAGGGGACCTACGAGCAGTACTTC
>NA|TRBV18|TRBJ1-5|NA
CASSPVDSEWPQHF
TGTGCCAGCTCACCAGTTGACAGCGAATGGCCCCAGCATTTT
>NA|TRBV15|TRBJ2-3|NA
CATSRDLSVSTDTQYF
TGTGCCACCAGCAGAGATCTTAGTGTCAGCACAGATACGCAGTATTTT
>NA|TRBV3-1/TRBV3-2|TRBJ1-2|TRBD1
CASSQDMSDRGLGYTF
TGTGCCAGCAGCCAAGATATGTCGGACAGGGGGTTGGGCTACACCTTC
>NA|TRBV4-2|TRBJ2-3|TRBD2
CASSPRTSGASTDTQYF
TGTGCCAGCAGCCCCCGGACTAGCGGGGCGAGCACAGATACGCAGTATTTT
>once|TRBV7-9|TRBJ1-2|NA
CASSLHSQGSGYTF
TGTGCCAGCAGCTTACACAGTCAGGGGTCTGGCTACACCTTC
>NA|TRBV5-1|TRBJ1-6|TRBD1
CASSLGQGGSPLHF
TGCGCCAGCAGCTTAGGGCAGGGGGGTTCACCCCTCCACTTT
>NA|TRBV3-1/TRBV3-2|TRBJ1-6|TRBD1
CASSQVGQGDSPLHF
TGTGCCAGCAGCCAAGTTGGACAGGGGGATTCACCCCTCCACTTT